This T cell receptor (beta chain) was identified in a study of CD8 T cells in Susac syndrome. J gave up 0 bases and V 3 bases, and 9 bases lay outside the gene matches. This CDR3 has 20 residues. The germline V gene has CDR1 MGHRA and CDR2 YSYEKL. RNA totalling about 0.45 to 1 ug underwent reverse transcription with random hexamers. Multiplex PCR with immunoSEQ amplified the TCR beta CDR3 across 54 Vbeta and 13 Jbeta. TCRdb processed the immunoSEQ multiplex PCR reads anew with MiXCR; each CDR3 protein has one entry. The sample carries 400,000 to 550,000 distinct CDR3 sequences, around 85% recorded once. Sequencing of TCR beta was undertaken in CD8+ and CD4+ T cells derived from blood. Included as multiple sclerosis controls were treatment-naive patients who had stable or active relapsing-remitting disease. FACS was used to enrich TEMRA cells, whereas the CD8+ and CD4+ T cells were obtained by negative isolation.

The sequence came from a human donor with multiple sclerosis. Sequencing was done on a sample of CD8+ T cells from PBMCs. The chain uses TRBV4-1 and TRBJ2-4, with 15 bases aligning to TRBD2. The CDR3 DNA reads TGCGCCAGCAGCCACCTCCCGGGACTAGCGGGGGGCTTAGCCAAAAACATTCAGTACTTC. Its translation: CASSHLPGLAGGLAKNIQYF.